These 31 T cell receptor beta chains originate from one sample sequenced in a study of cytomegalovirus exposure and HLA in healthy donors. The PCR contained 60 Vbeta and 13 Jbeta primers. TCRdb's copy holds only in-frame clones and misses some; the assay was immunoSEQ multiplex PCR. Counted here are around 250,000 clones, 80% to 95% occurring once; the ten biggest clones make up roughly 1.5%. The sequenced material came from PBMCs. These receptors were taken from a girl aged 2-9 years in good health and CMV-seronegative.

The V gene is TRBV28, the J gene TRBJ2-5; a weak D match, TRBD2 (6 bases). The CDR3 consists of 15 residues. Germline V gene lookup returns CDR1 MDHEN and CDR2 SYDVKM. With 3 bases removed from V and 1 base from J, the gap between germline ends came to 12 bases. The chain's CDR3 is CASSLAGRIQETQYF. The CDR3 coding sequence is TGTGCCAGCAGTTTGGCGGGGCGGATCCAAGAGACCCAGTACTTC.

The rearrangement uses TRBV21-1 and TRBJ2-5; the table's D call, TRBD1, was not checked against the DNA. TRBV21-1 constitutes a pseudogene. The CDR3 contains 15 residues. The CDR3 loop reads CASSKGGTGGETQYF. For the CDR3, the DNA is TGTGCCAGCAGCAAAGGGGGGACAGGGGGAGAGACCCAGTACTTC.

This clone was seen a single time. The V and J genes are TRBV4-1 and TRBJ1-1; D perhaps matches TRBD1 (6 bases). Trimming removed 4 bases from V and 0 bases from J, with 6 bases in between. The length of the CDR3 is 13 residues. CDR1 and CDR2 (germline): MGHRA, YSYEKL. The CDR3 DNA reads TGCGCCAGCAGCCGACAGGTGAACACTGAAGCTTTCTTT. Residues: CASSRQVNTEAFF.

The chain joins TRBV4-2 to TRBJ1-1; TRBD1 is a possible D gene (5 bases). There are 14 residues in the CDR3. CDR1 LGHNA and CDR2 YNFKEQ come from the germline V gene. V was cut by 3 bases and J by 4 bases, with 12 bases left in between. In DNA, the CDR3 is TGTGCCAGCAGCCAGGGAAGGGGCTTCACTGAAGCTTTCTTT. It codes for CASSQGRGFTEAFF.

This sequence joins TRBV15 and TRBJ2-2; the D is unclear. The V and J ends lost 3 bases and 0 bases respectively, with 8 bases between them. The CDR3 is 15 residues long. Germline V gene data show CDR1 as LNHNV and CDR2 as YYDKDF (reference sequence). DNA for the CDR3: TGTGCCACCAGCAGTACCGGAGCGAACACCGGGGAGCTGTTTTTT. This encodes CATSSTGANTGELFF.

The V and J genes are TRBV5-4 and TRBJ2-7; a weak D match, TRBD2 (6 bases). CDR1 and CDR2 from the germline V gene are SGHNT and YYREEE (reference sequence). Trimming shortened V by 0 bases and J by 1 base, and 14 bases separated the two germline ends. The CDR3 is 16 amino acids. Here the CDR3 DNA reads TGTGCCAGCAGCTTGGCGGGCGGGGCGGGTTCCTACGAGCAGTACTTC. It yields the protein CASSLAGGAGSYEQYF.

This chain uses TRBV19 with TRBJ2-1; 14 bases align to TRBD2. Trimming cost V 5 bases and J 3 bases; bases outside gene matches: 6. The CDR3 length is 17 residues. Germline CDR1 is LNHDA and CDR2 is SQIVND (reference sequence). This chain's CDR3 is CASSSPGTSGSYNEQFF. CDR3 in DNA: TGTGCCAGTAGTTCCCCGGGGACTAGCGGGAGCTACAATGAGCAGTTCTTC. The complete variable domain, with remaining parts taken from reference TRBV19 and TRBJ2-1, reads DGGITQSPKYLFRKEGQNVTLSCEQNLNHDAMYWYRQDPGQGLRLIYYSQIVNDFQKGDIAEGYSVSREKKESFPLTVTSAQKNPTAFYLCASSSPGTSGSYNEQFFGPGTRLTVL.

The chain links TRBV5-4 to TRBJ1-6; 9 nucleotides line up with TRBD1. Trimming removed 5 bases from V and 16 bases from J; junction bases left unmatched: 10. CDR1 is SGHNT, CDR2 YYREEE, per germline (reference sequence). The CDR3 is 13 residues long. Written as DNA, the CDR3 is TGTGCCAGCAGATACGGAACAGGGGGCCGGCTCCACTTT. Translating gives CASRYGTGGRLHF.

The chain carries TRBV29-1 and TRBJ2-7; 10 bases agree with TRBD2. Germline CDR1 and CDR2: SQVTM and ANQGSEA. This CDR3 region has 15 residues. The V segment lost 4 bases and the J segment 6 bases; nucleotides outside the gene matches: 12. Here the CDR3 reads CSVVRSSGSGGEQYF. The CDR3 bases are TGCAGCGTTGTTAGGTCTAGCGGGAGTGGAGGCGAGCAGTACTTC.

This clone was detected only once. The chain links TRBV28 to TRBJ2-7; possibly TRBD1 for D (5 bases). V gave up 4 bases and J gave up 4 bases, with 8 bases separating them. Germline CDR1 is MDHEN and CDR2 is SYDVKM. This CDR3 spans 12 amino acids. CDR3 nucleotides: TGTGCCAGCAGTTCAGGGTCATACGAGCAGTACTTC. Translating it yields CASSSGSYEQYF.

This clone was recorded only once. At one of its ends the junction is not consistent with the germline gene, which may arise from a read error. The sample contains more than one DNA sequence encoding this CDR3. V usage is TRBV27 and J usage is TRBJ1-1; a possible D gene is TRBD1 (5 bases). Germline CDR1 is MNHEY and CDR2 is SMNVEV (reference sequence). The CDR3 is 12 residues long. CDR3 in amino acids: CASSPQGTEAFF. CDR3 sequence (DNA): TGTGCCAGCAGTCCCCAGGGCACTGAAGCCTTCTTT.

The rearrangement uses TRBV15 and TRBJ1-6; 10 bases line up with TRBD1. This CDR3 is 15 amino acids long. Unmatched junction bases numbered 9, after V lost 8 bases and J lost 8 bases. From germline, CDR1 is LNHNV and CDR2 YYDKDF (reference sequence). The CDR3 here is CATSSGDRGDSPLHF. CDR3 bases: TGTGCCACCTCTTCGGGGGACAGGGGTGATTCACCCCTCCACTTT.

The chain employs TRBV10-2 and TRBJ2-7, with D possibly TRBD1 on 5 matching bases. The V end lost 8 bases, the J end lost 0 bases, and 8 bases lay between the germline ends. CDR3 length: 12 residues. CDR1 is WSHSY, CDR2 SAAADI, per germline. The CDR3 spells CASWTLSYEQYF. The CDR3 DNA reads TGCGCCAGCTGGACACTCTCCTACGAGCAGTACTTC.

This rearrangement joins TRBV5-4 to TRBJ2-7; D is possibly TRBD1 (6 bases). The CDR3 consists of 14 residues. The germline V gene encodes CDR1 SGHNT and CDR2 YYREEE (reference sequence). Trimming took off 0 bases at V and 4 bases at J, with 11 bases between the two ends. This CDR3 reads CASSLGQGRYEQYF. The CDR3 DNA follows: TGTGCCAGCAGCTTGGGGCAGGGGCGTTACGAGCAGTACTTC.

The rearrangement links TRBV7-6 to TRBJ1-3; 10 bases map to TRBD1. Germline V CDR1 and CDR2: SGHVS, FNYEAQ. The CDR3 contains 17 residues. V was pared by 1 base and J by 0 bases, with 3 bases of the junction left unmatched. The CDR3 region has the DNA TGTGCCAGCAGCTTAGGGACAGGGGGATACTCTGGAAACACCATATATTTT. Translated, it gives CASSLGTGGYSGNTIYF. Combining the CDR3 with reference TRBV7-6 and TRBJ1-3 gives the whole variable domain GAGVSQSPRYKVTKRGQDVALRCDPISGHVSLYWYRQALGQGPEFLTYFNYEAQQDKSGLPNDRFSAERPEGSISTLTIQRTEQRDSAMYRCASSLGTGGYSGNTIYFGEGSWLTVV.

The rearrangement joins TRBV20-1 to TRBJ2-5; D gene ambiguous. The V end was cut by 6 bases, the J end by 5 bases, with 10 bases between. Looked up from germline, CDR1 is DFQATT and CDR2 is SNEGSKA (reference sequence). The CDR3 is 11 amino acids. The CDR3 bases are TGCAGTGCCCATCCCGGGGAGACCCAGTACTTC. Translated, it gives CSAHPGETQYF.

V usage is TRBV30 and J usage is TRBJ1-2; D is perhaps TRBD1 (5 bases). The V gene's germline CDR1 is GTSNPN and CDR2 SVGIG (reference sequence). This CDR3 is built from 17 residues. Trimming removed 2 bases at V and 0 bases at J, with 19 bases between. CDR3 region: CAWSPPGGGPPNYGYTF. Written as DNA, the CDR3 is TGTGCCTGGAGTCCCCCAGGCGGGGGACCACCTAACTATGGCTACACCTTC.

The CDR3 coding sequence is TGTGCCAGCAGGCGAACCGGGACAGCCTACGAGCAGTACTTC. Translation: CASRRTGTAYEQYF. V is TRBV6-6 and J is TRBJ2-7; 7 nucleotides line up with TRBD1. V trimming: 6 bases; J trimming: 2 bases; junction bases outside the gene matches: 7. The CDR3 extends over 14 amino acids. The germline V gene encodes CDR1 MNHNY and CDR2 SVGAGI (reference sequence).

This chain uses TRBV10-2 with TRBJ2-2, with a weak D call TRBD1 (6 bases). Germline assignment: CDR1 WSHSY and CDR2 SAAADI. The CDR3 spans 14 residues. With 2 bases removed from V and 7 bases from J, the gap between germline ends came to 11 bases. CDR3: CASSEMGANGELFF. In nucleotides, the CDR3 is TGCGCCAGCAGTGAGATGGGGGCGAACGGGGAGCTGTTTTTT.

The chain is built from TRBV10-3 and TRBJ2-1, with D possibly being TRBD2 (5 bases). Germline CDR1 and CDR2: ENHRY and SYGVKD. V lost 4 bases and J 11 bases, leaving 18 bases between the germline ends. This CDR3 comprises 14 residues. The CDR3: CAISGISETPQQFF. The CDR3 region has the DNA TGTGCCATCAGTGGGATTAGCGAGACCCCCCAGCAGTTCTTC.

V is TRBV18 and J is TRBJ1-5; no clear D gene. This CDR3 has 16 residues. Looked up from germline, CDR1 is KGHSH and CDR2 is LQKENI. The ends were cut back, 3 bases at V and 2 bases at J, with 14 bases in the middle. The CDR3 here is CASSPFESVGNQPQHF. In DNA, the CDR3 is TGTGCCAGCTCACCGTTCGAGTCGGTCGGCAATCAGCCCCAGCATTTT.

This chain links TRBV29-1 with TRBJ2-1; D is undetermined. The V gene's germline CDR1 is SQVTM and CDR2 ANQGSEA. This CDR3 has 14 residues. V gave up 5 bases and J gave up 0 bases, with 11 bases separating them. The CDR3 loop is CSVIALSSYNEQFF. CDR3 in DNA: TGCAGCGTTATAGCTTTGAGCTCCTACAATGAGCAGTTCTTC.

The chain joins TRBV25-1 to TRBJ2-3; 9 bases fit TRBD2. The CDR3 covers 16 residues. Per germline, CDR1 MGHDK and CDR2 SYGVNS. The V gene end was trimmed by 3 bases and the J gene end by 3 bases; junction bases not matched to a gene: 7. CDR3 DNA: TGTGCCAGCAGTGAGATGCGGGGGGGCCTGACAGATACGCAGTATTTT. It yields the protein CASSEMRGGLTDTQYF. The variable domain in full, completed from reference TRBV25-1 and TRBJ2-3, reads EADIYQTPRYLVIGTGKKITLECSQTMGHDKMYWYQQDPGMELHLIHYSYGVNSTEKGDLSSESTVSRIRTEHFPLTLESARPSHTSQYLCASSEMRGGLTDTQYFGPGTRLTVL.

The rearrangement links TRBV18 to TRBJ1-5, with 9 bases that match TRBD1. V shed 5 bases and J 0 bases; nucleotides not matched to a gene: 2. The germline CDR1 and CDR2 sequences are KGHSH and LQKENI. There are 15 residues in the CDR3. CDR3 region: CASSRTGDSNQPQHF. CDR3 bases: TGTGCCAGCTCAAGGACAGGGGATAGCAATCAGCCCCAGCATTTT.

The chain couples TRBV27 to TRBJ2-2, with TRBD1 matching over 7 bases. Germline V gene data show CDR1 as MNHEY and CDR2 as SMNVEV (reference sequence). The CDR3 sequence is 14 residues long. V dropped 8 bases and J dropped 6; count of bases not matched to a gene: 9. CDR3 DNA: TGTGCCAGCGAGGTCTTTCAGGGGGCCGGGGAGCTGTTTTTT. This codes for CASEVFQGAGELFF.

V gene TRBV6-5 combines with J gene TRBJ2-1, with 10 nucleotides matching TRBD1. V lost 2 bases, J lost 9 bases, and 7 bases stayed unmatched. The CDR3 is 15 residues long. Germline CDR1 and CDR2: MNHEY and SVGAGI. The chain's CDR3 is CASSYRGQGMAEQFF. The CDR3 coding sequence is TGTGCCAGCAGTTACAGGGGACAGGGGATGGCTGAGCAGTTCTTC.

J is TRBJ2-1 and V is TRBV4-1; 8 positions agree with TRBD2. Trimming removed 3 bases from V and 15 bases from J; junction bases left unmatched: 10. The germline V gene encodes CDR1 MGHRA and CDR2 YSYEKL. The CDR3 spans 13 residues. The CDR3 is CASSQGLGLAGFF. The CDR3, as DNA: TGCGCCAGCAGCCAGGGGTTGGGGCTAGCGGGGTTCTTC.

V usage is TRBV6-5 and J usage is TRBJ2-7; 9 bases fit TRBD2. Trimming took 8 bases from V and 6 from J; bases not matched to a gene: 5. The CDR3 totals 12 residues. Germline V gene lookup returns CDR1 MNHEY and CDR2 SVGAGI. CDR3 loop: CASGTSLGEQYF. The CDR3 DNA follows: TGTGCCAGCGGGACTAGCCTCGGCGAGCAGTACTTC.

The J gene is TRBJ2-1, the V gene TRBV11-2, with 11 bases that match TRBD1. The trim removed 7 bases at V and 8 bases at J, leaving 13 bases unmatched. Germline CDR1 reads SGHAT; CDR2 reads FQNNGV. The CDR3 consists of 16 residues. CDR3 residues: CASTRGWDRGFDEQFF. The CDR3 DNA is TGTGCCAGCACTCGCGGGTGGGACAGGGGGTTTGATGAGCAGTTCTTC.

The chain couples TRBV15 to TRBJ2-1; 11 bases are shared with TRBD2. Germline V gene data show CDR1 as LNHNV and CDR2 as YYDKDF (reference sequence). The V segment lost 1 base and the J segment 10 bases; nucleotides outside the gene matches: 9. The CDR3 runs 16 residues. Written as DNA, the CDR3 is TGTGCCACCAGCAGAGTAAAGACTAGCGGGGAGAACGAGCAGTTCTTC. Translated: CATSRVKTSGENEQFF.

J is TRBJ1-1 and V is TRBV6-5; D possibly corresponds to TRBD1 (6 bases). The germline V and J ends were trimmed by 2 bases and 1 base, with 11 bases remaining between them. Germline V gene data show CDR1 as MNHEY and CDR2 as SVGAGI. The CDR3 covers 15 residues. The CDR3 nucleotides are TGTGCCAGCAGTTACCTGGGACATTGGAACACTGAAGCTTTCTTT. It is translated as CASSYLGHWNTEAFF.